Following are 27 T cell receptor beta chains from one sample sequenced in a study of CD8+ T cells in alopecia areata. Sequencing used cDNA as its template, made by extracting RNA and reverse transcribing it. The table came from immunoSEQ multiplex PCR; TCRdb's copy has only in-frame clones and leaves some out. The sample has 150,000 to 200,000 clones; 55% to 65% are singletons. Sequenced sample: CD4+ T cells sorted from blood. These TCRs come from a human donor in good health.

V and J are TRBV29-1 and TRBJ1-1; possible D gene TRBD1, 6 bases. V shed 4 bases and J shed 3 bases, with 12 bases lying between them. CDR1 is SQVTM, CDR2 ANQGSEA, per germline. CDR3 size: 13 residues. The CDR3 spells CSVVRGRYTEAFF. CDR3 nucleotide sequence: TGCAGCGTTGTCAGGGGTCGTTACACTGAAGCTTTCTTT.

The chain is built from TRBV7-2 and TRBJ1-5, with D possibly TRBD1 on 6 matching bases. CDR3 length: 15 amino acids. The V and J ends lost 5 bases and 5 bases respectively, with 16 bases between them. Germline values: CDR1 SGHTA, CDR2 FQGNSA. CDR3 sequence: CASSRTANNYQPQHF. The CDR3 bases are TGTGCCAGCAGCCGGACAGCGAACAACTATCAGCCCCAGCATTTT.

This clone was seen a few times. The chain employs TRBV29-1 and TRBJ2-2, with 8 bases identical to TRBD1. The CDR3 extends over 18 amino acids. The V and J ends lost 1 base and 0 bases, in that order; junction bases with no gene match: 10. Germline assignment: CDR1 SQVTM and CDR2 ANQGSEA. CDR3 amino acids: CSVEGGRGLPSNTGELFF. The CDR3, as DNA: TGCAGCGTTGAAGGGGGCAGGGGGCTTCCCTCGAACACCGGGGAGCTGTTTTTT.

V gene TRBV11-2 combines with J gene TRBJ1-1; a weak D match, TRBD1 (5 bases). Germline assignment: CDR1 SGHAT and CDR2 FQNNGV. V was clipped by 1 base and J by 3 bases, with 9 bases between them. The CDR3 consists of 14 residues. The CDR3: CASSLGGAYTEAFF. The DNA of the CDR3 is TGTGCCAGCAGCTTAGGAGGGGCATACACTGAAGCTTTCTTT.

This chain connects TRBV9 to TRBJ2-4, with D hard to call. The germline V gene encodes CDR1 SGDLS and CDR2 YYNGEE. The V and J ends lost 0 bases and 1 base respectively, with 5 bases between them. The CDR3 loop spans 14 amino acids. CDR3 nucleotides: TGTGCCAGCAGCGTAGGGTACGCCAAAAACATTCAGTACTTC. Translation: CASSVGYAKNIQYF.

This clone came up many times. The same CDR3 arises from other DNA sequences in this sample as well. The J gene is TRBJ2-5, the V gene TRBV7-9, with no clear D. Trimming stripped 5 bases from V and 4 bases from J, with 2 bases between. Germline loops: CDR1 SEHNR, CDR2 FQNEAQ (reference sequence). The CDR3 loop spans 10 amino acids. As DNA, the CDR3 is TGTGCCAGCAGCCGAGAGACCCAGTACTTC. Translation gives CASSRETQYF.

This clone was counted a few times. The rearrangement uses TRBV19 and TRBJ2-1; tentative D call: TRBD1 (6 bases). The CDR3 has 14 residues. CDR1 is LNHDA, CDR2 SQIVND, per germline (reference sequence). Trimming took off 9 bases at V and 4 bases at J, with 16 bases between the two ends. This chain's CDR3 is CASQGRRSYNEQFF. CDR3 nucleotides: TGTGCCAGCCAGGGGAGAAGGTCATACAATGAGCAGTTCTTC.

The chain employs TRBV7-9 and TRBJ2-5, with D maybe TRBD1 (5 bases). The CDR3 totals 15 residues. Trimming took 1 base from V and 5 from J, leaving 14 bases between them. Germline V gene sequence: CDR1 SEHNR, CDR2 FQNEAQ (reference sequence). The CDR3 DNA is TGTGCCAGCAGCTTAGGACAGACGAGAATGGAGACCCAGTACTTC. Encoded protein: CASSLGQTRMETQYF.

The chain is built from TRBV30 and TRBJ1-4; D is undetermined. CDR1 and CDR2 from the germline V gene are GTSNPN and SVGIG (reference sequence). The length of the CDR3 is 12 residues. Trimming left V 3 bases short and J 0 bases short, with 2 bases between. CDR3 in DNA: TGTGCCTGGAGGCCAACTAATGAAAAACTGTTTTTT. As protein: CAWRPTNEKLFF.

V gene TRBV5-1 combines with J gene TRBJ2-1; 10 positions match TRBD2. The CDR3 is made up of 15 amino acids. Germline V gene sequence: CDR1 SGHRS, CDR2 YFSETQ. The V gene end was trimmed by 5 bases and the J gene end by 3 bases; junction bases not matched to a gene: 5. DNA of the CDR3: TGCGCCAGCAGGCGGACTAGCGGAATCTACAATGAGCAGTTCTTC. This encodes CASRRTSGIYNEQFF.

The chain uses TRBV2 and TRBJ1-5, with TRBD1 matching over 10 bases. This CDR3 is 15 amino acids long. CDR1 is SNHLY, CDR2 FYNNEI, per germline. V gave up 7 bases and J gave up 2 bases; unmatched junction bases: 5. The CDR3 nucleotides read TGTGCCAGCACCCGACAGGGGGCCGGCAATCAGCCCCAGCATTTT. It encodes CASTRQGAGNQPQHF.

V gene TRBV6-5 combines with J gene TRBJ1-4; D gene uncertain. Trimming took 0 bases from V and 14 from J, leaving 19 bases between them. There are 15 residues in the CDR3. Germline assignment: CDR1 MNHEY and CDR2 SVGAGI. The DNA of the CDR3 is TGTGCCAGCAGTTACTCGGTCGTAGGTGTGCAAACGCTGTTTTTT. Translation gives CASSYSVVGVQTLFF.

The rearrangement joins TRBV7-3 to TRBJ2-3; a possible D gene is TRBD2 (6 bases). The CDR3 contains 14 residues. The V end was cut by 5 bases, the J end by 2 bases, with 11 bases between. Looked up from germline, CDR1 is SGHTA and CDR2 is FQGTGA. In DNA, the CDR3 is TGTGCCAGCAGCCCCACGGGAGACACAGATACGCAGTATTTT. Its translation: CASSPTGDTDTQYF.

A few counts support this clone. The chain employs TRBV7-9 and TRBJ1-2; maybe TRBD1 (6 bases). The germline V gene has CDR1 SEHNR and CDR2 FQNEAQ (reference sequence). The CDR3 contains 16 residues. Trimming took off 6 bases at V and 4 bases at J, with 21 bases between the two ends. The CDR3 coding sequence is TGTGCCAGCAGAAACCAGGGGCTCTCCGAGGGCTATGGCTACACCTTC. Amino acids: CASRNQGLSEGYGYTF.

This chain joins TRBV11-2 and TRBJ2-7; 7 positions match TRBD1. The germline CDR1 and CDR2 sequences are SGHAT and FQNNGV. V was pared by 5 bases and J by 1 base, with 8 bases of the junction left unmatched. CDR3 length equals 15 residues. In DNA form, the CDR3 reads TGTGCCAGCAGCCGTATGACAGGGCCTTCCTACGAGCAGTACTTC. Its protein product is CASSRMTGPSYEQYF.

V is TRBV5-1 and J is TRBJ2-3, with TRBD2 matching 11 bases. Germline-derived CDR1 and CDR2 are SGHRS and YFSETQ. The junction had 8 bases not matched to a gene; V was cut back by 4 bases and J by 4 bases. This CDR3 has 16 residues. The CDR3 is CASSIPSLAGADTQYF. Here the CDR3 DNA reads TGCGCCAGCAGCATACCCTCACTAGCGGGAGCAGATACGCAGTATTTT.

The chain carries TRBV23-1 and TRBJ2-5; no definite D call. TRBV23-1 is an ORF for which the function is uncertain. The CDR3 has 12 amino acids. In DNA form, the CDR3 reads TGCGGCCGAACAGCTCACCAAGAGACCCAGTACTTC. It specifies CGRTAHQETQYF.

The table lists this clone with a few counts. The chain is built from TRBV29-1 and TRBJ2-7; D possibly corresponds to TRBD1 (6 bases). With 4 bases removed from V and 3 bases from J, the gap between germline ends came to 19 bases. Looked up from germline, CDR1 is SQVTM and CDR2 is ANQGSEA. The CDR3 length is 15 residues. The DNA of the CDR3 is TGCAGCGTTGTTTCCCCGGGACAAGGGATCTACGAGCAGTACTTC. It codes for CSVVSPGQGIYEQYF.

The sample holds a few counts of this clone. The chain employs TRBV20-1 and TRBJ1-2; D remains unclear. The length of the CDR3 is 11 residues. V lost 5 bases to trimming and J lost 1 base, with 5 bases between them. Germline V gene data show CDR1 as DFQATT and CDR2 as SNEGSKA (reference sequence). CDR3 sequence (DNA): TGCAGTGCTGAGGGTAACTATGGCTACACCTTC. Translated: CSAEGNYGYTF.

The genes are TRBV5-1 and TRBJ1-1; D is possibly TRBD1 (6 bases). CDR3 size: 13 residues. V lost 2 bases and J lost 1, with 6 bases in between. Germline V gene lookup returns CDR1 SGHRS and CDR2 YFSETQ. CDR3 sequence reads: CASSFRGNTEAFF. In DNA, the CDR3 is TGCGCCAGCAGCTTCAGGGGGAACACTGAAGCTTTCTTT.

This clone was detected once. The chain uses TRBV25-1 and TRBJ2-1, with TRBD2 identical over 7 bases. Per germline, CDR1 MGHDK and CDR2 SYGVNS. J lost 4 bases, V lost 7 bases, and 4 bases had no gene match. This CDR3 has 13 residues. The CDR3 protein is CASTKAGYNEQFF. DNA for the CDR3: TGTGCCAGCACCAAAGCGGGGTACAATGAGCAGTTCTTC.

This clone was recorded only once. The rearrangement links TRBV29-1 to TRBJ2-5, with 12 nucleotides matching TRBD2. Germline V gene sequence: CDR1 SQVTM, CDR2 ANQGSEA. After removal of 6 bases from V and 5 bases from J, the junction contained 7 bases not matched to a gene. This CDR3 has 14 amino acids. CDR3 in DNA: TGCAGCGTCCGGCTAGCGGGAGGGCGGGAGACCCAGTACTTC. Its protein is CSVRLAGGRETQYF.

This clone has a handful of counts. V usage is TRBV29-1 and J usage is TRBJ2-5, with D perhaps being TRBD1 or TRBD2 (6 bases each). The germline V and J ends were trimmed by 7 bases and 5 bases, with 14 bases remaining between them. This CDR3 is 12 amino acids long. Germline V lookup: CDR1 SQVTM, CDR2 ANQGSEA. The CDR3 sequence: CSAVGGSETQYF. CDR3 bases: TGCAGCGCTGTGGGGGGCTCGGAGACCCAGTACTTC. The full variable domain, rest sourced from reference TRBV29-1 and TRBJ2-5, is SAVISQKPSRDICQRGTSLTIQCQVDSQVTMMFWYRQQPGQSLTLIATANQGSEATYESGFVIDKFPISRPNLTFSTLTVSNMSPEDSSIYLCSAVGGSETQYFGPGTRLLVL.

The chain links TRBV7-9 to TRBJ1-1; D remains ambiguous. The CDR3 covers 14 residues. V gave up 1 base and J gave up 0 bases, with 6 bases separating them. The V gene's germline CDR1 is SEHNR and CDR2 FQNEAQ (reference sequence). The CDR3 DNA sequence: TGTGCCAGCAGCTTAGAACAGATGAACACTGAAGCTTTCTTT. Its translation: CASSLEQMNTEAFF.

The V gene is TRBV27, the J gene TRBJ2-2; possibly TRBD2 for D (5 bases). Germline values: CDR1 MNHEY, CDR2 SMNVEV (reference sequence). Trimming pared 5 bases from V and 2 bases from J, leaving 9 bases between. The CDR3 length is 14 residues. The DNA for the CDR3 is TGTGCCAGCAGTAGGACGGGAAACACCGGGGAGCTGTTTTTT. It codes for CASSRTGNTGELFF.

A single count supports this clone. V and J are TRBV9 and TRBJ1-2; no clear D gene. CDR1 SGDLS and CDR2 YYNGEE come from the germline V gene. The CDR3 is made up of 14 amino acids. V shed 0 bases and J shed 8 bases, with 14 bases lying between them. CDR3 residues: CASSVDPRGKGYTF. The CDR3 nucleotides are TGTGCCAGCAGCGTAGACCCCCGCGGGAAAGGCTACACCTTC.

This clone was seen just once. This chain links TRBV5-6 with TRBJ2-7; D is unresolved. The CDR3 sequence is 13 residues long. The V gene lost 4 bases and the J gene lost 3 bases, with 11 bases spanning the gap. The germline CDR1 and CDR2 sequences are SGHDT and YYEEEE. CDR3 protein: CASSTSAVYEQYF. In DNA form, the CDR3 reads TGTGCCAGCAGCACTTCTGCGGTCTACGAGCAGTACTTC.